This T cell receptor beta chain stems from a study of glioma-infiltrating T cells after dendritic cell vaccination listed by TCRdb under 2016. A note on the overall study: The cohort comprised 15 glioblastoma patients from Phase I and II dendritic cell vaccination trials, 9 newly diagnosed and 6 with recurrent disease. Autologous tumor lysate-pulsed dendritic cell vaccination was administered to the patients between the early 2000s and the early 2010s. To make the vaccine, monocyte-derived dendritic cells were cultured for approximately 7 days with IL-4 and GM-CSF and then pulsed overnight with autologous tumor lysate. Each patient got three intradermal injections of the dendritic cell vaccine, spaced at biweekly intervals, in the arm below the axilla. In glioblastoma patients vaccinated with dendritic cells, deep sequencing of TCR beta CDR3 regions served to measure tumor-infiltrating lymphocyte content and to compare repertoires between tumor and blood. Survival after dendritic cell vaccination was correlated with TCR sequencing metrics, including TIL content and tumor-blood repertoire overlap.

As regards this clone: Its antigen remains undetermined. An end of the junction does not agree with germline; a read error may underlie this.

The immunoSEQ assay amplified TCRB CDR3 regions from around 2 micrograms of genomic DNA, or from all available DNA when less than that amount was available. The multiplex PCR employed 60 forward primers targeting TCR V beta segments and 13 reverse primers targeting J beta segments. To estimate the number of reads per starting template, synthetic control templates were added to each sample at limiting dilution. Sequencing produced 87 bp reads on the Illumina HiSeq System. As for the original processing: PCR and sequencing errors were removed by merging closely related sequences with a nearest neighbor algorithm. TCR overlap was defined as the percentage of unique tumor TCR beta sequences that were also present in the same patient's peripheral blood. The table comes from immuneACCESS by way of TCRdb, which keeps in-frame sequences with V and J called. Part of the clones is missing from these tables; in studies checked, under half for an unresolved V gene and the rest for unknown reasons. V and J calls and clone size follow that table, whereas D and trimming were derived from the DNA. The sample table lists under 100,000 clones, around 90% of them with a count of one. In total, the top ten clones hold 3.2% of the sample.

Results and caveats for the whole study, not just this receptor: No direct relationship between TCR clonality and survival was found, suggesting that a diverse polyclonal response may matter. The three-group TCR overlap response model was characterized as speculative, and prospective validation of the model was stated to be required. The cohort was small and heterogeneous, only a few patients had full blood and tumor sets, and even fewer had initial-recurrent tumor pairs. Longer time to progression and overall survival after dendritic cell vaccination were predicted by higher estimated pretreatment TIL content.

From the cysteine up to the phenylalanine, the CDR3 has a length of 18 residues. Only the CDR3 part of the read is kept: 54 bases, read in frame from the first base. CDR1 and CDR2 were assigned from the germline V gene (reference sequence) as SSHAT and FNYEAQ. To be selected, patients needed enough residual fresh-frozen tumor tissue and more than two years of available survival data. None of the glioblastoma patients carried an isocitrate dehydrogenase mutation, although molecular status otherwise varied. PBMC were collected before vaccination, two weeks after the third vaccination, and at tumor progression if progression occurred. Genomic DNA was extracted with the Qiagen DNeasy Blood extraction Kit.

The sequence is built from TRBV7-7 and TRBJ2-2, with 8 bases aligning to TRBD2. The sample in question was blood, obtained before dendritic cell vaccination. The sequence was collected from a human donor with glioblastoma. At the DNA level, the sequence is TGTGCTAGCAGCTCTAGCCTCTCGGCGGGGGGATACGCCGGGGAGCTGTTTTTT. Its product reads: CASSSSLSAGGYAGELFF.